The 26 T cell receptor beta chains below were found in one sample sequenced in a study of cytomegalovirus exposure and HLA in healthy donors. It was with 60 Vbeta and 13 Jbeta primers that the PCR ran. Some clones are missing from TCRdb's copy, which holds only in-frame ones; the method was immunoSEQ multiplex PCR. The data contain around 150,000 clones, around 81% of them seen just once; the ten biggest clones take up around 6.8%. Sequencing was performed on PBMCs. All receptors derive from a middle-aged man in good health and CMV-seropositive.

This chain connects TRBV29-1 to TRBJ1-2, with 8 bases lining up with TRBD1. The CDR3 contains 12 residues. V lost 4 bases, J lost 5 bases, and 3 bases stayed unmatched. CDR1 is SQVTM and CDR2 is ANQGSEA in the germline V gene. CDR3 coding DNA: TGCAGCGTTGGAGGACAGGGATATGGCTACACCTTC. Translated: CSVGGQGYGYTF.

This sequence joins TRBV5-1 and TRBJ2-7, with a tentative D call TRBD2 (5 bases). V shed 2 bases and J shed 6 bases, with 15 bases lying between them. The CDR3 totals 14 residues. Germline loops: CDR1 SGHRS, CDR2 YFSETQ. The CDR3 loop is CASSFVPAAVEQYF. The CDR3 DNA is TGCGCCAGCAGCTTTGTACCAGCGGCGGTCGAGCAGTACTTC. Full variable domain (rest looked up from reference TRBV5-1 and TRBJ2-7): KAGVTQTPRYLIKTRGQQVTLSCSPISGHRSVSWYQQTPGQGLQFLFEYFSETQRNKGNFPGRFSGRQFSNSRSEMNVSTLELGDSALYLCASSFVPAAVEQYFGPGTRLTVT.

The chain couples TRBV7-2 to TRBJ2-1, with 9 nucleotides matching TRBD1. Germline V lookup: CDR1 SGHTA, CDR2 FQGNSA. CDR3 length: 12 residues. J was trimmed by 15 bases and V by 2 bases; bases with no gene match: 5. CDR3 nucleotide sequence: TGTGCCAGCAGCTTAAGCGGGACAGGGCCGTTCTTC. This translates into CASSLSGTGPFF.

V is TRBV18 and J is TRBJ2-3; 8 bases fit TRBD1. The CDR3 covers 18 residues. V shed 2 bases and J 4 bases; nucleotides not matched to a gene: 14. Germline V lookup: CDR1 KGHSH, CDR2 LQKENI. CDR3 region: CASSPLVSGTGGSDTQYF. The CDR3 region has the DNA TGTGCCAGCTCACCATTAGTATCGGGGACAGGCGGGTCAGATACGCAGTATTTT.

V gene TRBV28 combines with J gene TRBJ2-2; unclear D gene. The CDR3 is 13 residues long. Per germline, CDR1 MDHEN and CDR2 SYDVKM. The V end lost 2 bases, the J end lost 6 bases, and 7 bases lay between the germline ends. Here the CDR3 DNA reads TGTGCCAGCAGTTTACCCCCTCCCGGGGAGCTGTTTTTT. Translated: CASSLPPPGELFF.

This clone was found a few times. This chain's CDR3 is CASRAGPQGYYGYTF. The CDR3 DNA follows: TGTGCCAGCAGGGCAGGGCCGCAGGGATACTATGGCTACACCTTC. This rearrangement joins TRBV27 to TRBJ1-2; D may be TRBD1 (5 bases). Germline V gene data show CDR1 as MNHEY and CDR2 as SMNVEV (reference sequence). CDR3 length: 15 amino acids. Trimming shortened V by 6 bases and J by 3 bases, and 17 bases separated the two germline ends.

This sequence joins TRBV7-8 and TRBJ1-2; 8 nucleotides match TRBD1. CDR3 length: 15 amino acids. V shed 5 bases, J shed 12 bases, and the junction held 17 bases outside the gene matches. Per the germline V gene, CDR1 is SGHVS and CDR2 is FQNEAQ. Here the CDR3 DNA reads TGTGCCAGCAGCAAAGATGGACAGGGTTTAGTGGGAAACACCTTC. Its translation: CASSKDGQGLVGNTF. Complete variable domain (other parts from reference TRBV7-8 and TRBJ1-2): GAGVSQSPRYKVAKRGQDVALRCDPISGHVSLFWYQQALGQGPEFLTYFQNEAQLDKSGLPSDRFFAERPEGSVSTLKIQRTQQEDSAVYLCASSKDGQGLVGNTFGSGTRLTVV.

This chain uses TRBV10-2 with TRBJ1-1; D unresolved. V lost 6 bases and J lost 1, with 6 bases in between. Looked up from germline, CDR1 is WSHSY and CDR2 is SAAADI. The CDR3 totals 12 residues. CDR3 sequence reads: CASRGGNTEAFF. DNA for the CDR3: TGCGCCAGCAGGGGAGGGAACACTGAAGCTTTCTTT.

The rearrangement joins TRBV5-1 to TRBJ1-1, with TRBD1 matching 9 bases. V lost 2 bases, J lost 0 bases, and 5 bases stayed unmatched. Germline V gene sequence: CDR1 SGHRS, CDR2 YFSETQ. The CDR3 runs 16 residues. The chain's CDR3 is CASSFGTGFMNTEAFF. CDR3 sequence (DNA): TGCGCCAGCAGCTTTGGGACAGGGTTTATGAACACTGAAGCTTTCTTT.

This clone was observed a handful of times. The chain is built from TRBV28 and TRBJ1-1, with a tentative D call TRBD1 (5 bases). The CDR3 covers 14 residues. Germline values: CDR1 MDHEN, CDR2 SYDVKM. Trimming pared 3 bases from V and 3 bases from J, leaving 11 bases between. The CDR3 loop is CASSFSGGDTEAFF. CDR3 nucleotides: TGTGCCAGCAGTTTCTCCGGGGGGGACACTGAAGCTTTCTTT.

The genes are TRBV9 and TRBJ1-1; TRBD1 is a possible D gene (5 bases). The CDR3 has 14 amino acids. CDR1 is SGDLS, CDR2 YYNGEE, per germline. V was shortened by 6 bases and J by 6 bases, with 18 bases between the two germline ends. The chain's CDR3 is CASNPGGSGPEAFF. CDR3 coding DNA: TGTGCCAGCAACCCCGGGGGGTCGGGCCCTGAAGCTTTCTTT. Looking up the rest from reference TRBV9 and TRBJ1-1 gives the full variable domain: DSGVTQTPKHLITATGQRVTLRCSPRSGDLSVYWYQQSLDQGLQFLIQYYNGEERAKGNILERFSAQQFPDLHSELNLSSLELGDSALYFCASNPGGSGPEAFFGQGTRLTVV.

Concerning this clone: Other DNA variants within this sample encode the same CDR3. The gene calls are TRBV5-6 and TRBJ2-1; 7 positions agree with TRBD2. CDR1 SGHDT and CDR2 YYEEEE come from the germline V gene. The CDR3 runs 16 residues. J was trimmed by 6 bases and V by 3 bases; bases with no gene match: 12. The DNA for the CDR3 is TGTGCCAGCAGCTGGAAGGGACTATTCCAACTCAATGAGCAGTTCTTC. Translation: CASSWKGLFQLNEQFF.

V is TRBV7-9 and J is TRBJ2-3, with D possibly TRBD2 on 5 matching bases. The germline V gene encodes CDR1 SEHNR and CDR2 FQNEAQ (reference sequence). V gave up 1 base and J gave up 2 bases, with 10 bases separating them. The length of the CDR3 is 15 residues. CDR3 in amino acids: CASSLGSGYTDTQYF. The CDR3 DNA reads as TGTGCCAGCAGCTTAGGGAGCGGCTACACAGATACGCAGTATTTT.

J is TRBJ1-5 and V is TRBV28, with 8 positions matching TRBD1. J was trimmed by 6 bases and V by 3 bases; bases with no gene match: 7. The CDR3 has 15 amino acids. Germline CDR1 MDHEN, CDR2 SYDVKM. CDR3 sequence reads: CASSFRTGSGQPQHF. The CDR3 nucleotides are TGTGCCAGCAGTTTTAGGACAGGGTCCGGTCAGCCCCAGCATTTT. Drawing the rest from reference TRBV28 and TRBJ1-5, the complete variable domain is DVKVTQSSRYLVKRTGEKVFLECVQDMDHENMFWYRQDPGLGLRLIYFSYDVKMKEKGDIPEGYSVSREKKERFSLILESASTNQTSMYLCASSFRTGSGQPQHFGDGTRLSIL.

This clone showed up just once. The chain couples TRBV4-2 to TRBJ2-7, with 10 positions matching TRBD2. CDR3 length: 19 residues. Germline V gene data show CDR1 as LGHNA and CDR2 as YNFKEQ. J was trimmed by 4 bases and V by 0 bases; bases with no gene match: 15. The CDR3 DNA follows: TGTGCCAGCAGCCAAGACCCGATGGGGGGGCTAGCGGGAGAATACGAGCAGTACTTC. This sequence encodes CASSQDPMGGLAGEYEQYF.

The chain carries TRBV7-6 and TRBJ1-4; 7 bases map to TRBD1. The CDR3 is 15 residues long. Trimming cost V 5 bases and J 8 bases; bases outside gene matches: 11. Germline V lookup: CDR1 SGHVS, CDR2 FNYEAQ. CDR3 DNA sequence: TGTGCCAGCAGCGGTGGTGTTAGGGGGCTCGAAAAACTGTTTTTT. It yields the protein CASSGGVRGLEKLFF.

CDR3 sequence: CASSSTTGTGRDTQYF. As DNA, the CDR3 is TGTGCCAGCAGCTCAACTACCGGGACAGGGAGGGATACGCAGTATTTT. This chain links TRBV7-9 with TRBJ2-3; 9 positions match TRBD1. Germline lookup yields CDR1 SEHNR and CDR2 FQNEAQ (reference sequence). The CDR3 has 16 residues. The junction had 11 bases not matched to a gene; V was cut back by 4 bases and J by 6 bases.

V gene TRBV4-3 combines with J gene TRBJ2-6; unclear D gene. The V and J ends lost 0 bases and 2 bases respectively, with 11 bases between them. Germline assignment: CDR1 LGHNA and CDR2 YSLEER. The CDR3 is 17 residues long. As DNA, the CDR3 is TGCGCCAGCAGCCAAGATCTGGTAGCCCCTGGGGCCAACGTCCTGACTTTC. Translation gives CASSQDLVAPGANVLTF.

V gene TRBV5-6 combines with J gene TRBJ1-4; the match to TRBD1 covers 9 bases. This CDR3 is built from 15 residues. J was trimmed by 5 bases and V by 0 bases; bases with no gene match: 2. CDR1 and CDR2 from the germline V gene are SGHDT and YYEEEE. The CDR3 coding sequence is TGTGCCAGCAGCTTGGGGGGGACAGGGAATGAAAAACTGTTTTTT. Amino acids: CASSLGGTGNEKLFF. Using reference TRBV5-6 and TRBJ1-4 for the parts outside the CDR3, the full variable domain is DAGVTQSPTHLIKTRGQQVTLRCSPKSGHDTVSWYQQALGQGPQFIFQYYEEEERQRGNFPDRFSGHQFPNYSSELNVNALLLGDSALYLCASSLGGTGNEKLFFGSGTQLSVL.

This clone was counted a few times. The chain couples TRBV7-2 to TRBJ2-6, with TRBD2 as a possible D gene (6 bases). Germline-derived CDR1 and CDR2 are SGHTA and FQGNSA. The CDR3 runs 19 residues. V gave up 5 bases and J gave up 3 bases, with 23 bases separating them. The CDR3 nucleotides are TGTGCCAGCAGCCTAGAATCGGGCGGGGTACGCGGTGGGGCCAACGTCCTGACTTTC. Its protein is CASSLESGGVRGGANVLTF.

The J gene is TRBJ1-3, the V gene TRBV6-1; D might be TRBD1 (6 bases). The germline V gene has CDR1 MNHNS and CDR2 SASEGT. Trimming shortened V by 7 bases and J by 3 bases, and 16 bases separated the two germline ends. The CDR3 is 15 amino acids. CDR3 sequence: CASIPTGSVGNTIYF. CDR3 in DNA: TGTGCCAGCATTCCTACAGGGTCTGTTGGAAACACCATATATTTT.

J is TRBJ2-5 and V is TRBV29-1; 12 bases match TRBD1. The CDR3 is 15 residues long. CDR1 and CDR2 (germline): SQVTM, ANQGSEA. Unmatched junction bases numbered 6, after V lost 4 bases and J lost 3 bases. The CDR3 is CSVGGGTGGEETQYF. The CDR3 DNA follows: TGCAGCGTTGGAGGGGGGACAGGGGGCGAAGAGACCCAGTACTTC.

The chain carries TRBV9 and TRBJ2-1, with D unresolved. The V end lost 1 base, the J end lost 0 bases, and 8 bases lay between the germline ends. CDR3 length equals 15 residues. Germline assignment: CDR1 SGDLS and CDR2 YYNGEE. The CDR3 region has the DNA TGTGCCAGCAGCGTATATCCGAGCTCCTACAATGAGCAGTTCTTC. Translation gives CASSVYPSSYNEQFF.

The CDR3 loop reads CASSPGTGGATYEQYF. The CDR3, as DNA: TGTGCCAGCAGCCCCGGGACAGGGGGGGCCACCTACGAGCAGTACTTC. The chain has TRBV7-9 and TRBJ2-7, with 11 positions matching TRBD1. V was pared by 5 bases and J by 2 bases, with 8 bases of the junction left unmatched. Germline CDR1 SEHNR, CDR2 FQNEAQ (reference sequence). This CDR3 spans 16 amino acids. The full variable domain, in which reference TRBV7-9 and TRBJ2-7 provide the parts outside the CDR3, is DTGVSQNPRHKITKRGQNVTFRCDPISEHNRLYWYRQTLGQGPEFLTYFQNEAQLEKSRLLSDRFSAERPKGSFSTLEIQRTEQGDSAMYLCASSPGTGGATYEQYFGPGTRLTVT.

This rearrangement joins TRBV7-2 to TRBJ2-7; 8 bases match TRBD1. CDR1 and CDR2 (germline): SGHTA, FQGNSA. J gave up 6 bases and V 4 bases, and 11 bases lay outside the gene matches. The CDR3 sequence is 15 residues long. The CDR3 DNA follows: TGTGCCAGCAGCTCGAGGGACAGGCCCTCGGCCGAGCAGTACTTC. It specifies CASSSRDRPSAEQYF.

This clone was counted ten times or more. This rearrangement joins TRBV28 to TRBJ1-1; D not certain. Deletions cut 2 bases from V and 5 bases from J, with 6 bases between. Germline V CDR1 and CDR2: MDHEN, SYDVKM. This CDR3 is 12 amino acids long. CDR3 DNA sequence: TGTGCCAGCAGTTTAGGGCAGACTGAAGCTTTCTTT. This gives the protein CASSLGQTEAFF.